This T cell receptor beta chain was sequenced for a study of blood T cell repertoires in COVID-19. The assay was immunoSEQ multiplex PCR, and TCRdb's table has in-frame clones only and misses some. The repertoire holds some 230,000 clones, with almost 85% as singletons. The CDR3 extends over 13 amino acids. V was pared by 5 bases and J by 6 bases, with 12 bases between. Germline V gene lookup returns CDR1 SGHTA and CDR2 FQGTGA. Sequencing input: PBMCs or T cells enriched from blood (not recorded which). The chain recombines TRBV7-3 with TRBJ2-3; D gene uncertain. The source is a man aged 35 to 55 who had recovered from COVID-19. The CDR3 sequence is CASSMSGWDTQYF. For the CDR3, the DNA is TGTGCCAGCAGCATGTCAGGATGGGATACGCAGTATTTT.